Listed below are T cell receptor beta chains from one sample, sequenced in a study of T cell responses to AZD1222 COVID-19 vaccine. Libraries were prepared by immunoSEQ multiplex PCR; TCRdb keeps only in-frame clonotypes and omits some of them. The sample lists under 200,000 clones; around 93% were seen once. Sequenced material: peripheral blood, taken on day 0 of AZD1222 vaccination. The receptors derive from an adult in good health. Both conserved end residues are part of each CDR3. A D gene is named only where the DNA matches it firmly. Not every row has a clone size; where given, it reads once, few, many or a size class.

>13|NA|NA|TRBV7-9|TRBJ1-1
CASSWTDNTEAFF
TGTGCCAGCAGCTGGACGGATAACACTGAAGCTTTCTTT
>18|NA|TRBD1|TRBV2|TRBJ2-4
CASSEGAGQARGKNIQYF
TGTGCCAGCAGTGAAGGGGCCGGACAGGCCAGGGGCAAAAACATTCAGTACTTC
>16|NA|NA|TRBV7-8|TRBJ2-3
CASSFWEPFDPDTQYF
TGTGCCAGCAGCTTCTGGGAGCCCTTTGACCCAGATACGCAGTATTTT
>15|NA|NA|TRBV19|TRBJ2-1
CASSKGPGSLHEQFF
TGTGCCAGTAGTAAGGGGCCAGGGAGTCTCCATGAGCAGTTCTTC
>14|NA|NA|TRBV27|TRBJ2-2
CASSLLRQTGELFF
TGTGCCAGCAGTTTATTGAGACAGACCGGGGAGCTGTTTTTT
>14|NA|NA|TRBV5-5|TRBJ2-3
CASSVDRYTDTQYF
TGTGCCAGCAGCGTAGACAGGTATACAGATACGCAGTATTTT
>15|NA|NA|TRBV6-5|TRBJ1-3
CASSSTGLSGNTIYF
TGTGCCAGCAGCTCGACAGGCCTCTCTGGAAACACCATATATTTT
>14|NA|TRBD1|TRBV10-2|TRBJ1-4
CASRRDRVDEKLFF
TGCGCCAGCAGACGAGACAGGGTCGACGAAAAACTGTTTTTT
>12|NA|NA|TRBV10-2|TRBJ2-7
CASSELVGEQYF
TGCGCCAGCAGTGAGTTGGTGGGGGAGCAGTACTTC
>15|NA|NA|TRBV10-2|TRBJ2-1
CASSEVKGIYNEQFF
TGCGCCAGCAGTGAGGTTAAAGGGATCTACAATGAGCAGTTCTTC
>16|NA|TRBD1|TRBV6-6|TRBJ2-3
CASSTRDRGSTDTQYF
TGTGCCAGCAGTACCCGGGACAGGGGATCCACAGATACGCAGTATTTT
>13|NA|NA|TRBV29-1|TRBJ2-1
CSVNSFAYNEQFF
TGCAGCGTTAACAGCTTTGCCTACAATGAGCAGTTCTTC
>15|NA|TRBD2|TRBV3-1/TRBV3-2|TRBJ2-7
CASSLSSGLGFEQYF
TGTGCCAGCAGCTTATCTAGCGGGCTGGGGTTCGAGCAGTACTTC
>16|NA|NA|TRBV27|TRBJ2-2
CASSLVGSPPPGELFF
TGTGCCAGCAGTTTGGTAGGGAGCCCCCCGCCCGGGGAGCTGTTTTTT
>14|NA|NA|TRBV19|TRBJ1-2
CASSIIPLNYGYTF
TGTGCCAGTAGTATAATCCCACTTAACTATGGCTACACCTTC
>11|once|NA|TRBV5-1|TRBJ1-1
CASSGGARAFF
TGCGCCAGCAGCGGGGGGGCGCGAGCTTTCTTT
>14|NA|NA|TRBV30|TRBJ1-2
CAWSGAGPHYGYTF
TGTGCCTGGAGTGGTGCAGGGCCCCACTATGGCTACACCTTC
>15|once|TRBD2|TRBV10-3|TRBJ2-1
CAISLTSGSGNEQFF
TGTGCCATCAGTCTGACTAGCGGGAGTGGTAATGAGCAGTTCTTC
>14|few|TRBD2|TRBV28|TRBJ2-7
CASSLAVRGGEQYF
TGTGCCAGCAGTTTAGCGGTTCGCGGGGGGGAGCAGTACTTC
>13|NA|NA|TRBV12-3/TRBV12-4|TRBJ2-3
CASSMGGLNTQYF
TGTGCCAGCAGCATGGGTGGGTTAAATACGCAGTATTTT
>13|NA|TRBD2|TRBV10-3|TRBJ2-7
CAIIGTSGYEQYF
TGTGCCATCATAGGGACTAGCGGCTACGAGCAGTACTTC
>16|NA|TRBD1|TRBV2|TRBJ1-4
CASSRDRVTTNEKLFF
TGTGCCAGCAGCCGGGACAGGGTGACAACTAATGAAAAACTGTTTTTT
>14|NA|TRBD2|TRBV7-9|TRBJ2-1
CASSPGLAENEQFF
TGTGCCAGCAGCCCGGGACTAGCGGAAAATGAGCAGTTCTTC
>15|NA|NA|TRBV11-3|TRBJ2-2
CASSLSGLNTGELFF
TGTGCCAGCAGCTTGAGCGGGCTAAACACCGGGGAGCTGTTTTTT
>14|NA|NA|TRBV6-5|TRBJ2-7
CASRAFEGDYEQYF
TGTGCCAGCAGGGCATTCGAGGGGGACTACGAGCAGTACTTC
>13|NA|NA|TRBV3-1/TRBV3-2|TRBJ2-7
CASSQGIFDEQYF
TGTGCCAGCAGCCAAGGCATTTTCGACGAGCAGTACTTC
>14|NA|TRBD1|TRBV7-9|TRBJ2-5
CASSRATGKETQYF
TGTGCCAGCAGCCGCGCGACAGGGAAAGAGACCCAGTACTTC
>18|once|NA|TRBV7-3|TRBJ2-1
CASSKYDGQPGFDNEQFF
TGTGCCAGCAGCAAATATGATGGTCAACCGGGTTTCGACAATGAGCAGTTCTTC
>16|NA|NA|TRBV24-1|TRBJ2-2
CATSDYRGQNTGELFF
TGTGCCACCAGTGATTACCGCGGACAGAACACCGGGGAGCTGTTTTTT
>15|NA|TRBD2|TRBV6-5|TRBJ2-2
CASSQSAGDTGELFF
TGTGCCAGCAGTCAATCAGCGGGAGATACCGGGGAGCTGTTTTTT
>15|NA|NA|TRBV18|TRBJ2-3
CASSPIADGTDTQYF
TGTGCCAGCTCACCAATTGCGGACGGCACAGATACGCAGTATTTT
>14|once|TRBD1|TRBV6-1|TRBJ2-7
CASSDLTGPGEQYF
TGTGCCAGCAGTGATTTGACAGGGCCCGGCGAGCAGTACTTC
>13|NA|NA|TRBV29-1|TRBJ1-4
CSVEGVPMRKLFF
TGCAGCGTTGAGGGAGTACCGATGAGGAAACTGTTTTTT
>15|NA|TRBD2|TRBV3-1/TRBV3-2|TRBJ2-3
CASSMGLAATDTQYF
TGTGCCAGCAGCATGGGGCTAGCGGCCACAGATACGCAGTATTTT
>17|NA|NA|TRBV27|TRBJ1-6
CASSLIPGEVRNSPLHF
TGTGCCAGCAGCCTCATTCCAGGGGAAGTTCGGAATTCACCCCTCCACTTT
>15|NA|NA|TRBV19|TRBJ1-1
CASSPAPVGLTEAFF
TGTGCCAGTAGTCCCGCCCCAGTGGGCCTAACTGAAGCTTTCTTT
>17|NA|NA|TRBV30|TRBJ1-4
CAWSVLGGLTTNEKLFF
TGTGCCTGGAGTGTACTTGGGGGTCTGACTACTAATGAAAAACTGTTTTTT
>14|once|NA|TRBV6-5|TRBJ1-2
CASRNRISSYGYTF
TGTGCCAGCAGAAATAGAATCAGTTCCTATGGCTACACCTTC
>18|NA|NA|TRBV11-2|TRBJ1-6
CASSLPPAGPIYNSPLHF
TGTGCCAGCAGCCTCCCCCCAGCCGGCCCAATTTATAATTCACCCCTCCACTTT
>13|NA|TRBD1|TRBV6-5|TRBJ1-1
CASSSTGGTEAFF
TGTGCCAGCAGTTCTACAGGGGGCACTGAAGCTTTCTTT
>15|NA|NA|TRBV10-3|TRBJ1-1
CATLRSVHLNTEAFF
TGTGCCACCCTTCGGAGCGTTCACCTGAACACTGAAGCTTTCTTT
>16|NA|NA|TRBV27|TRBJ2-7
CASSRLPTWVTYEQYF
TGTGCCAGCAGTAGACTACCGACATGGGTTACCTACGAGCAGTACTTC
>17|NA|NA|TRBV7-8|TRBJ2-7
CASSQLGSRGSSYEQYF
TGTGCCAGCAGCCAATTAGGGAGTCGGGGGAGCTCCTACGAGCAGTACTTC
>18|NA|TRBD2|TRBV10-2|TRBJ2-1
CATRPLGGRVALSGEQFF
TGCGCCACCCGGCCCCTAGGCGGGAGGGTCGCGTTAAGTGGTGAGCAGTTCTTC
>8|NA|NA|TRBV30|TRBJ2-1
CAWNEQFF
TGTGCCTGGAACGAGCAGTTCTTC
>16|NA|NA|TRBV28|TRBJ1-4
CASSLIGAGANEKLFF
TGTGCCAGCAGTTTAATAGGGGCCGGGGCTAATGAAAAACTGTTTTTT
>14|NA|NA|TRBV5-4|TRBJ2-5
CASSLAWQGETQYF
TGTGCCAGCAGCTTGGCCTGGCAGGGAGAGACCCAGTACTTC
>13|NA|TRBD1|TRBV30|TRBJ1-4
CAAYGQGREKLFF
TGTGCCGCATATGGACAGGGGAGGGAAAAACTGTTTTTT
>11|NA|NA|TRBV10-1|TRBJ2-7
CASSDSYEQYF
TGCGCCAGCAGTGACAGCTACGAGCAGTACTTC
>13|NA|NA|TRBV11-3|TRBJ2-2
CASSSEQRPELFF
TGTGCCAGCAGCTCCGAACAGCGACCGGAGCTGTTTTTT
>15|NA|NA|TRBV7-3|TRBJ2-1
CASSPIGGTHNEQFF
TGTGCCAGCAGCCCGATTGGCGGAACTCACAATGAGCAGTTCTTC
>14|NA|TRBD1|TRBV2|TRBJ1-3
CASSGDRVENTIYF
TGTGCCAGCAGTGGCGACAGGGTGGAAAACACCATATATTTT
>14|NA|NA|TRBV28|TRBJ2-1
CASRPPGPYNEQFF
TGTGCCAGCAGACCACCGGGACCATACAATGAGCAGTTCTTC
>16|NA|TRBD2|TRBV9|TRBJ2-1
CASSVAGLAGYNEQFF
TGTGCCAGCAGCGTAGCTGGGCTAGCGGGGTACAATGAGCAGTTCTTC
>16|once|TRBD1|TRBV11-3|TRBJ2-3
CASSEGQGANTDTQYF
TGTGCCAGCAGCGAAGGACAGGGGGCGAACACAGATACGCAGTATTTT